This entry lists 8 T cell receptor beta chains sequenced from one sample in a study of T cell responses to AZD1222 COVID-19 vaccine. Data came from immunoSEQ multiplex PCR; TCRdb stores just in-frame clones and leaves some out. The profile shows roughly 99,000 clones, 87% of them singletons. The specimen was peripheral blood, collected 28 days after the second AZD1222 dose. The receptor source for this set is an adult who received the AZD1222 COVID-19 vaccine.

V and J are TRBV18 and TRBJ1-1; TRBD1 agrees at 8 bases. This CDR3 has 18 residues. Germline V lookup: CDR1 KGHSH, CDR2 LQKENI. V shed 1 base, J shed 0 bases, and the junction held 10 bases outside the gene matches. The CDR3 reads CASSPLLGTGRMNTEAFF. In nucleotides, the CDR3 is TGTGCCAGCTCACCACTCCTAGGGACAGGAAGAATGAACACTGAAGCTTTCTTT.

This chain links TRBV11-2 with TRBJ2-1; 7 bases match TRBD2. V gave up 3 bases and J gave up 8 bases; unmatched junction bases: 1. The CDR3 covers 12 residues. Germline V CDR1 and CDR2: SGHAT, FQNNGV. CDR3 DNA sequence: TGTGCCAGCAGCTTTGGGAGGGATGAGCAGTTCTTC. It encodes CASSFGRDEQFF.

The rearrangement links TRBV6-6 to TRBJ2-1, with D possibly TRBD1 on 5 matching bases. Germline loops: CDR1 MNHNY, CDR2 SVGAGI (reference sequence). V was clipped by 6 bases and J by 0 bases, with 15 bases between them. The CDR3 is 16 amino acids. The CDR3 reads CASSQGGYGSYNEQFF. CDR3 coding DNA: TGTGCCAGCAGCCAGGGCGGTTATGGCTCCTACAATGAGCAGTTCTTC.

J is TRBJ1-2 and V is TRBV7-9; perhaps TRBD1 as D (5 bases). The V end lost 5 bases, the J end lost 6 bases, and 19 bases lay between the germline ends. Germline loops: CDR1 SEHNR, CDR2 FQNEAQ (reference sequence). This CDR3 is built from 15 residues. The CDR3 reads CASSPLSRGVNGYTF. CDR3 DNA: TGTGCCAGCAGCCCATTAAGTCGGGGGGTCAATGGCTACACCTTC.

The rearrangement links TRBV28 to TRBJ1-3, with a weak D call TRBD1 (6 bases). Germline V gene lookup returns CDR1 MDHEN and CDR2 SYDVKM. Trimming removed 7 bases from V and 3 bases from J, with 13 bases in between. The CDR3 is made up of 14 amino acids. This CDR3 is CASTHGTIGNTIYF. CDR3 nucleotide sequence: TGTGCCAGCACCCACGGGACAATTGGAAACACCATATATTTT.

V and J are TRBV6-5 and TRBJ1-3, with D perhaps TRBD1 (5 bases). Germline V CDR1 and CDR2: MNHEY, SVGAGI. CDR3 length equals 13 residues. V was pared by 6 bases and J by 4 bases, with 10 bases between. CDR3 loop: CASSRDGGNTIYF. CDR3 DNA: TGTGCCAGCAGCCGGGACGGAGGAAACACCATATATTTT.

The CDR3 loop reads CSVLDYWGNSGANVLTF. CDR3 sequence (DNA): TGCAGCGTTCTTGACTATTGGGGAAACTCTGGGGCCAACGTCCTGACTTTC. This chain uses TRBV29-1 with TRBJ2-6; tentative D call: TRBD2 (5 bases). Germline CDR1 SQVTM, CDR2 ANQGSEA. V was pared by 5 bases and J by 0 bases, with 17 bases between. The CDR3 totals 17 residues.

The rearrangement links TRBV24-1 to TRBJ2-3, with TRBD2 matching 10 bases. Germline V CDR1 and CDR2: KGHDR, SFDVKD. This CDR3 region has 13 residues. The J segment lost 6 bases and the V segment lost 11 bases, leaving 7 bases of the junction unmatched. Written as DNA, the CDR3 is TGTGCCATCCAGCGGGGGGGGCAGGATACGCAGTATTTT. Protein product: CAIQRGGQDTQYF.